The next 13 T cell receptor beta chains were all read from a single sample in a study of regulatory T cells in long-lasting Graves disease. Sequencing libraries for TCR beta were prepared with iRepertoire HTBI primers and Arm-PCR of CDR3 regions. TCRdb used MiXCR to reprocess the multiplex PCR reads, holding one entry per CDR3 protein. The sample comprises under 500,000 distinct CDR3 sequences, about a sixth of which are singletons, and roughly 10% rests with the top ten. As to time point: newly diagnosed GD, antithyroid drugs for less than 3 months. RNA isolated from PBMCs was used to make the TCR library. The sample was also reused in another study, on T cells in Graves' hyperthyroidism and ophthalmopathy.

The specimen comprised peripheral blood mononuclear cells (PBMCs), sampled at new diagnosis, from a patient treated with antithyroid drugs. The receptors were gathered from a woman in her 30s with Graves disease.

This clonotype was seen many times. CDR3 amino acids: CASSGTSGPYNEQFF. Written as DNA, the CDR3 is TGTGCCAGCAGCGGGACTAGCGGACCCTACAATGAGCAGTTCTTC. This rearrangement joins TRBV9 to TRBJ2-1; 10 nucleotides line up with TRBD2. V lost 3 bases to trimming and J lost 2 bases; unmatched junction nucleotides: 2. The CDR3 consists of 15 residues. CDR1 is SGDLS, CDR2 YYNGEE, per germline.

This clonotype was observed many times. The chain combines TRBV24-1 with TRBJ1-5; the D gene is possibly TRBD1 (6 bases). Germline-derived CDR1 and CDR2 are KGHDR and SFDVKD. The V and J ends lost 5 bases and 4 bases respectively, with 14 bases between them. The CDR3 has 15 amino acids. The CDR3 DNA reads TGTGCCACCAGTGGCTCCGGGACACATAATCAGCCCCAGCATTTT. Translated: CATSGSGTHNQPQHF.

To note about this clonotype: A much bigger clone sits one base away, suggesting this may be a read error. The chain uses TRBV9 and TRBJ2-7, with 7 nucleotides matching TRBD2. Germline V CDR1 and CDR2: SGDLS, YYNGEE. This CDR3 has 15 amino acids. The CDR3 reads CASSASGDLSYEPYF. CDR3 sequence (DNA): TGTGCCAGCAGCGCGAGCGGGGACTTATCCTACGAGCCGTACTTC.

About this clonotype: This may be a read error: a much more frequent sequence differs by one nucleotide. The CDR3: CSARDWDLRYEQYF. The CDR3 DNA is TGCAGTGCTAGAGATTGGGATTTGAGGTACGAGCAGTACTTC. The chain uses TRBV20-1 and TRBJ2-7; D unresolved. Germline V lookup: CDR1 DFQATT, CDR2 SNEGSKA (reference sequence). The CDR3 is made up of 14 amino acids. The V and J ends lost 0 bases and 4 bases respectively, with 13 bases between them.

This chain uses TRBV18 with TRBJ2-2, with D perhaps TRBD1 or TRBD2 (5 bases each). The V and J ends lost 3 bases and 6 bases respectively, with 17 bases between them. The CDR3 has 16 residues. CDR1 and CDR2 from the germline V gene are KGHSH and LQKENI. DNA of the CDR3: TGTGCCAGCTCACCCTCCGGGACCGAAATCGCCGGGGAGCTGTTTTTT. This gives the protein CASSPSGTEIAGELFF.

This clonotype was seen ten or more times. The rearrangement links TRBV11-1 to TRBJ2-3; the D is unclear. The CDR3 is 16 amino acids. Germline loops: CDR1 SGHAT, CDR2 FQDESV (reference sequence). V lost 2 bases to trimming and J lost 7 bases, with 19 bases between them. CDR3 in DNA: TGTGCCAGCAGCTTACGCCAGTTCAGATTTACAAATACGCAGTATTTT. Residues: CASSLRQFRFTNTQYF.

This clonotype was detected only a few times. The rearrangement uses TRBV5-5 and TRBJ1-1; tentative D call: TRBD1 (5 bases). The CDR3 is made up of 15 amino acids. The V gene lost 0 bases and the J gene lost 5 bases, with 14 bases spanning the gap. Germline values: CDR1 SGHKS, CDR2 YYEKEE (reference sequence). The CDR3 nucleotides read TGTGCCAGCAGCTTGGCGTTTCAGGGTCAAACTGAAGCTTTCTTT. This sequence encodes CASSLAFQGQTEAFF.

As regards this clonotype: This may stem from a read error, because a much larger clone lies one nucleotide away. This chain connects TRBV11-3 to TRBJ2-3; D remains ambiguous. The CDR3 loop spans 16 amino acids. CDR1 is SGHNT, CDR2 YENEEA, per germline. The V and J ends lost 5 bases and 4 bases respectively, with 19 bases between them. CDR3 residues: CASSQDRPEYADTQYF. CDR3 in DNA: TGTGCCAGCAGCCAAGATCGACCAGAATACGCAGATACGCAGTATTTT.

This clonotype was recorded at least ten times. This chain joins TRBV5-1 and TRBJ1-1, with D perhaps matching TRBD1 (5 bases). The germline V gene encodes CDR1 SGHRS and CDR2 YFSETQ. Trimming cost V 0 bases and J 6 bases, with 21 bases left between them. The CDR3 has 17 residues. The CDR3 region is CASSLAHTSRVVAEAFF. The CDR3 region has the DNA TGCGCCAGCAGCTTGGCGCACACTAGCAGGGTGGTGGCTGAAGCTTTCTTT.

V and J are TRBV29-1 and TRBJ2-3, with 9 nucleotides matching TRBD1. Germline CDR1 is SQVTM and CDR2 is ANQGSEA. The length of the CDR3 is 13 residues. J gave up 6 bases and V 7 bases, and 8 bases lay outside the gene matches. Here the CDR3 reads CSGWDRDVDTQYF. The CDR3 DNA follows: TGCAGCGGTTGGGACAGGGATGTGGATACGCAGTATTTT.

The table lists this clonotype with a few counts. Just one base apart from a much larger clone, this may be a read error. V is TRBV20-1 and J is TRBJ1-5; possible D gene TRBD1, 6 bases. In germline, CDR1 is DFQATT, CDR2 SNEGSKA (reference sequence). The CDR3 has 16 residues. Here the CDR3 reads CSAEVIGYRAKRPLHF. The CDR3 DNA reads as TGCAGTGCCGAAGTTATAGGATACAGGGCTAAACGGCCCCTGCATTTT.

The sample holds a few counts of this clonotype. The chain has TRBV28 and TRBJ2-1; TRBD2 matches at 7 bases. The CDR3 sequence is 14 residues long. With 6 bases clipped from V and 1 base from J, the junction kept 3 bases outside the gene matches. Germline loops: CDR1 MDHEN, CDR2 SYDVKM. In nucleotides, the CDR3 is TGTGCCAGCAGGGGGCGGGAGTCCTACAATGAGCAGTTCTTC. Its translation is CASRGRESYNEQFF.

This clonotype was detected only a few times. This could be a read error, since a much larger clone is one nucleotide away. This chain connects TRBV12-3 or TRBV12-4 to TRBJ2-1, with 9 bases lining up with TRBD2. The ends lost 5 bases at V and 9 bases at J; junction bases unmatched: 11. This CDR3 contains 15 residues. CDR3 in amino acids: CASSESRGRAAEQFF. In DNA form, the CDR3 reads TGTGCCAGCAGTGAGTCCCGCGGGAGGGCCGCTGAGCAGTTCTTC.